The rows below give T cell receptor beta chains drawn from one sample of a study of blood T cells in healthy people across ages. TCRdb independently ran MiXCR on the 5' RACE reads; one entry per CDR3 protein. The table shows around 650,000 distinct CDR3 sequences, with about 32% occurring only once. The sample was blood. The receptors were gathered from a woman aged 80 or over in good health. Each CDR3 is given with its conserved first and last residue. A D gene is named only where the DNA matches it firmly. The size of a clone is reported for some rows only, either as once, few or many, or as a class for expanded clones.

J: TRBJ2-5
size: many
V: TRBV6-1
D: -
CDR3: CASSEPRGLAETQYF
DNA: TGTGCCAGCAGTGAACCACGGGGTTTGGCCGAGACCCAGTACTTC

J: TRBJ2-3
size: -
V: TRBV20-1
D: -
CDR3: CSAAQQSTDTQYF
DNA: TGCAGTGCCGCTCAGCAGAGCACAGATACGCAGTATTTT

J: TRBJ2-5
size: few
V: TRBV20-1
D: TRBD2
CDR3: CSASGTSGGAKDEQYF
DNA: TGCAGTGCTTCCGGGACTAGCGGGGGGGCCAAGGATGAGCAGTACTTC

J: TRBJ2-4
size: many
V: TRBV7-8
D: TRBD2
CDR3: CASGVGGMAKNIQYF
DNA: TGTGCCAGCGGGGTGGGAGGGATGGCCAAAAACATTCAGTACTTC

J: TRBJ2-1
size: -
V: TRBV6-5
D: TRBD1
CDR3: CATRQGDVRSSEQFF
DNA: TGTGCCACCAGACAGGGGGACGTTCGCAGTAGTGAGCAGTTCTTC

J: TRBJ2-7
size: few
V: TRBV20-1
D: TRBD1
CDR3: CSAIGQAAEQYF
DNA: TGCAGTGCCATTGGACAGGCGGCCGAGCAGTACTTC

J: TRBJ1-2
size: many
V: TRBV27
D: -
CDR3: CASSLTGKSYTF
DNA: TGTGCCAGCAGTTTAACAGGGAAGAGCTACACCTTC

J: TRBJ2-7
size: -
V: TRBV4-2
D: TRBD2
CDR3: CASSQDASGAYEQYF
DNA: TGTGCCAGCAGCCAAGATGCCAGCGGGGCCTACGAGCAGTACTTC

J: TRBJ2-1
size: -
V: TRBV29-1
D: -
CDR3: CSVVTDSYNEQFF
DNA: TGCAGTGTTGTGACAGATAGTTACAATGAGCAGTTCTTC

J: TRBJ2-5
size: -
V: TRBV14
D: -
CDR3: CASSQERRSGVAKETQYF
DNA: TGTGCCAGCAGCCAAGAAAGGCGTAGCGGAGTCGCTAAAGAGACCCAGTACTTC

J: TRBJ1-2
size: many
V: TRBV6-6
D: TRBD1
CDR3: CASSRTGGTDYGYTF
DNA: TGTGCCAGCAGTCGGACAGGGGGAACGGACTATGGCTACACCTTC

J: TRBJ2-3
size: many
V: TRBV5-8
D: -
CDR3: CASSLTWLNTQYF
DNA: TGTGCCAGCAGCTTAACCTGGCTGAACACGCAGTATTTT

J: TRBJ2-4
size: -
V: TRBV7-9
D: TRBD2
CDR3: CASSPTRGGKNIQYF
DNA: TGTGCCAGCAGCCCGACCCGGGGGGGTAAGAACATTCAGTACTTC

J: TRBJ2-1
size: many
V: TRBV20-1
D: TRBD2
CDR3: CSARAASGGRWEQFF
DNA: TGCAGTGCTAGAGCGGCTAGCGGGGGCCGGTGGGAGCAGTTCTTC

J: TRBJ2-7
size: -
V: TRBV5-6
D: TRBD2
CDR3: CASSFRTSGGTVEQYF
DNA: TGTGCCAGCAGCTTCAGGACTAGCGGGGGCACAGTTGAGCAGTACTTC

J: TRBJ1-6
size: -
V: TRBV4-1
D: -
CDR3: CASSQGTEVSPLHF
DNA: TGCGCCAGCAGCCAAGGGACAGAGGTTTCACCCCTCCACTTT

J: TRBJ2-1
size: few
V: TRBV28
D: TRBD2
CDR3: CASSAGLAGGLNEQFF
DNA: TGTGCCAGCAGTGCCGGACTAGCGGGGGGGTTAAATGAGCAGTTCTTC

J: TRBJ1-2
size: few
V: TRBV28
D: -
CDR3: CASSPGDGYYGYTF
DNA: TGTGCCAGCAGTCCCGGGGACGGATACTATGGCTACACCTTC

J: TRBJ2-3
size: many
V: TRBV12-3/TRBV12-4
D: TRBD1
CDR3: CASSRETGTGGTDTQYF
DNA: TGTGCCAGCAGCCGTGAGACCGGGACAGGGGGTACAGATACGCAGTATTTT

J: TRBJ2-7
size: -
V: TRBV6-5
D: -
CDR3: CAGSYKEGETHEQYF
DNA: TGTGCCGGCAGTTACAAGGAGGGTGAAACCCACGAGCAGTACTTC

J: TRBJ1-2
size: many
V: TRBV25-1
D: TRBD1
CDR3: CASSEGTGPGYGYTF
DNA: TGTGCCAGCAGTGAGGGGACAGGTCCAGGCTATGGCTACACCTTC

J: TRBJ1-4
size: -
V: TRBV7-8
D: -
CDR3: CASSSRQGPRGRLFF
DNA: TGTGCCAGCAGCTCACGTCAGGGCCCCCGAGGCAGACTGTTTTTT

J: TRBJ2-1
size: many
V: TRBV20-1
D: TRBD2
CDR3: CSAVHSGGAPEQFF
DNA: TGCAGTGCTGTCCACAGCGGGGGGGCCCCTGAGCAGTTCTTC

J: TRBJ2-1
size: -
V: TRBV10-3
D: -
CDR3: CAIRRGDRSGEQFF
DNA: TGTGCCATCAGAAGGGGGGACAGATCGGGCGAGCAGTTCTTC

J: TRBJ1-5
size: many
V: TRBV4-1
D: TRBD1
CDR3: CASSQDLTGGQPQHF
DNA: TGTGCCAGCAGCCAAGATCTTACAGGGGGCCAGCCCCAGCATTTT

J: TRBJ2-5
size: -
V: TRBV7-2
D: TRBD2
CDR3: CACSSSGGKETQYF
DNA: TGTGCCTGCAGCTCTAGCGGGGGGAAAGAGACTCAGTACTTC

J: TRBJ2-7
size: many
V: TRBV2
D: TRBD2
CDR3: CASRGRGHSYEQYF
DNA: TGTGCCAGCAGGGGGAGGGGCCATTCCTACGAGCAGTACTTC

J: TRBJ2-1
size: few
V: TRBV9
D: -
CDR3: CASSVGGSRDEQFF
DNA: TGTGCCAGCAGCGTAGGGGGGTCCCGCGATGAGCAGTTCTTC

J: TRBJ2-7
size: many
V: TRBV27
D: -
CDR3: CASSPTRVPSEQYF
DNA: TGTGCCAGCAGCCCCACCAGGGTGCCCAGCGAGCAGTACTTC

J: TRBJ1-1
size: -
V: TRBV20-1
D: -
CDR3: CSARDEQQGANTEAFF
DNA: TGCAGTGCTAGAGACGAACAACAGGGTGCGAACACTGAAGCTTTCTTT